One sample yielded the 15 T cell receptor beta chains listed below, sequenced in a study of cytomegalovirus exposure and HLA in healthy donors. The study ran its PCR with 60 Vbeta and 13 Jbeta primers. Libraries were prepared by immunoSEQ multiplex PCR; TCRdb keeps only in-frame clonotypes and omits some of them. Here the sample spans almost 95,000 clones, approximately 66% being singletons. Material for sequencing was PBMCs. The receptors stem from a man aged 25-45 years in good health and CMV-seronegative.

V is TRBV25-1 and J is TRBJ1-1; D gene ambiguous. The ends were cut back, 6 bases at V and 0 bases at J, with 8 bases in the middle. Germline V gene sequence: CDR1 MGHDK, CDR2 SYGVNS. The CDR3 contains 13 residues. As DNA, the CDR3 is TGTGCCAGCAGGGGCCTCCTGAACACTGAAGCTTTCTTT. It translates to CASRGLLNTEAFF.

This clone turned up a few times. The chain recombines TRBV28 with TRBJ2-7; D is possibly TRBD2 (6 bases). Germline values: CDR1 MDHEN, CDR2 SYDVKM. V was clipped by 7 bases and J by 6 bases, with 16 bases between them. The CDR3 covers 13 residues. The CDR3 coding sequence is TGTGCCAGCATGGACTACCTCGCAGCCGAGCAGTACTTC. Residues: CASMDYLAAEQYF.

J is TRBJ1-2 and V is TRBV4-1; possible D gene TRBD1, 5 bases. The germline V gene encodes CDR1 MGHRA and CDR2 YSYEKL. The CDR3 is 14 amino acids. Trimming cost V 2 bases and J 2 bases, with 9 bases left between them. The DNA of the CDR3 is TGCGCCAGCAGCCAACAAGACAGAAACTATGGCTACACCTTC. It encodes CASSQQDRNYGYTF.

V usage is TRBV4-1 and J usage is TRBJ2-7, with D tentatively TRBD2 (6 bases). The V gene's germline CDR1 is MGHRA and CDR2 YSYEKL. The CDR3 covers 15 residues. With 4 bases removed from V and 3 bases from J, the gap between germline ends came to 16 bases. CDR3 in amino acids: CASSPRRGTFYEQYF. CDR3 nucleotide sequence: TGCGCCAGCAGCCCCAGGCGGGGCACCTTCTACGAGCAGTACTTC.

The rearrangement joins TRBV9 to TRBJ2-5; 9 bases match TRBD2. V dropped 2 bases and J dropped 3; count of bases not matched to a gene: 8. The germline V gene encodes CDR1 SGDLS and CDR2 YYNGEE. The CDR3 runs to 16 residues. The CDR3 here is CASSVGEREVEETQYF. In DNA form, the CDR3 reads TGTGCCAGCAGCGTCGGGGAGCGGGAGGTGGAAGAGACCCAGTACTTC.

The chain is built from TRBV11-2 and TRBJ2-7, with D perhaps matching TRBD1 (6 bases). This CDR3 has 16 amino acids. The germline gives CDR1 SGHAT, CDR2 FQNNGV. The V gene lost 2 bases and the J gene lost 1 base, with 15 bases spanning the gap. This CDR3 is CASSLQSTGSSYEQYF. CDR3 sequence (DNA): TGTGCCAGCAGCTTACAGTCGACAGGCTCGTCCTACGAGCAGTACTTC.

V and J are TRBV6-5 and TRBJ2-5; D is unresolved. The end of the DNA aligns better with TRBJ2-7, so the J call may be wrong. From germline, CDR1 is MNHEY and CDR2 SVGAGI. The CDR3 has 13 amino acids. In nucleotides, the CDR3 is TGTGCCAGCAGTTACTCAACGAATTACGAGCAGTACTTC. This codes for CASSYSTNYEQYF.

The CDR3 DNA sequence: TGTGCCAGCAGGAAGACAGGGCGCCACGAGCAGTACTTC. Amino acid sequence: CASRKTGRHEQYF. The V call is TRBV14, the J call TRBJ2-7; TRBD1 agrees at 7 bases. CDR1 SGHDN and CDR2 FVKESK come from the germline V gene. This CDR3 has 13 residues. V was pared by 6 bases and J by 5 bases, with 7 bases of the junction left unmatched.

Remarks on this clone: The identical CDR3 is also encoded by other nucleotide sequences in the sample. The V and J genes are TRBV19 and TRBJ2-2; D call uncertain. The CDR3 covers 14 residues. Germline assignment: CDR1 LNHDA and CDR2 SQIVND (reference sequence). V lost 7 bases, J lost 0 bases, and 9 bases lay in between. CDR3: CASMFRSNTGELFF. In nucleotides, the CDR3 is TGTGCCAGTATGTTCAGATCGAACACCGGGGAGCTGTTTTTT. The full variable domain, its missing parts supplied by reference TRBV19 and TRBJ2-2, is DGGITQSPKYLFRKEGQNVTLSCEQNLNHDAMYWYRQDPGQGLRLIYYSQIVNDFQKGDIAEGYSVSREKKESFPLTVTSAQKNPTAFYLCASMFRSNTGELFFGEGSRLTVL.

V usage is TRBV18 and J usage is TRBJ2-1, with TRBD2 matching over 8 bases. The CDR3 length is 14 residues. Germline values: CDR1 KGHSH, CDR2 LQKENI. J lost 3 bases, V lost 3 bases, and 1 base had no gene match. The CDR3 DNA sequence: TGTGCCAGCTCACCGAGCGGGGGCTACAATGAGCAGTTCTTC. Amino acids: CASSPSGGYNEQFF.

In its sample, this clone was seen once. The chain employs TRBV6-1 and TRBJ1-2; D might be TRBD1 (6 bases). The CDR3 contains 14 residues. Germline CDR1 reads MNHNS; CDR2 reads SASEGT. The V gene lost 2 bases and the J gene lost 5 bases, with 12 bases spanning the gap. The CDR3 nucleotides read TGTGCCAGCAGTGAAAGTGGAACAGGGTATGGCTACACCTTC. The encoded protein is CASSESGTGYGYTF.

The chain combines TRBV11-2 with TRBJ2-5; D is perhaps TRBD2 (6 bases). The last part of the DNA fits TRBJ2-7 better; the J call may be wrong. CDR1 SGHAT and CDR2 FQNNGV come from the germline V gene. This CDR3 is built from 15 residues. DNA of the CDR3: TGTGCCAGCAGCTCACCGGGACTCCACCCCTACGAGCAGTACTTC. This sequence encodes CASSSPGLHPYEQYF.

This clone came up a few times. The chain uses TRBV9 and TRBJ2-5, with TRBD2 identical over 7 bases. Germline V CDR1 and CDR2: SGDLS, YYNGEE. J gave up 2 bases and V 0 bases, and 7 bases lay outside the gene matches. The CDR3 extends over 16 amino acids. CDR3 residues: CASSVGNSGGQETQYF. For the CDR3, the DNA is TGTGCCAGCAGCGTAGGGAATTCGGGGGGACAAGAGACCCAGTACTTC.

This chain joins TRBV28 and TRBJ2-3; 7 positions match TRBD1. The germline V gene encodes CDR1 MDHEN and CDR2 SYDVKM. The CDR3 totals 15 residues. J lost 2 bases, V lost 6 bases, and 8 bases had no gene match. The CDR3: CASSRPGTATDTQYF. The CDR3 DNA reads as TGTGCCAGCAGCAGACCTGGGACAGCCACAGATACGCAGTATTTT.

The chain links TRBV19 to TRBJ1-1; 8 nucleotides match TRBD1. The CDR3 runs 17 residues. V lost 3 bases, J lost 1 base, and 10 bases stayed unmatched. Germline loops: CDR1 LNHDA, CDR2 SQIVND (reference sequence). In DNA, the CDR3 is TGTGCCAGTAGTATCGGACAGGGCCGTCAAGGGAACACTGAAGCTTTCTTT. Translating gives CASSIGQGRQGNTEAFF.